This TCR beta chain was obtained from a study of T cells in Graves' hyperthyroidism and ophthalmopathy. Trimming removed 5 bases from V and 5 bases from J, with 9 bases in between. The CDR3 has 12 amino acids. The germline V gene encodes CDR1 KGHSH and CDR2 LQKENI. This clonotype has a count of ten or more. Template material for amplifying TCR beta CDR3 regions consisted of RNA transcripts. First-round RT-PCR targeting the TCR CDR3 was performed with the HTBI primer set. TCRdb fed the multiplex PCR reads into MiXCR, producing one record per CDR3 protein. The repertoire holds roughly 420,000 distinct CDR3 sequences, with less than 20% as singletons.

This receptor was obtained from a woman under 30 with Graves' hyperthyroidism. This chain links TRBV18 with TRBJ2-5; no clear D. The sample was blood. The CDR3 spells CASSALLETQYF. The DNA of the CDR3 is TGTGCCAGCTCAGCTCTCCTGGAGACCCAGTACTTC.